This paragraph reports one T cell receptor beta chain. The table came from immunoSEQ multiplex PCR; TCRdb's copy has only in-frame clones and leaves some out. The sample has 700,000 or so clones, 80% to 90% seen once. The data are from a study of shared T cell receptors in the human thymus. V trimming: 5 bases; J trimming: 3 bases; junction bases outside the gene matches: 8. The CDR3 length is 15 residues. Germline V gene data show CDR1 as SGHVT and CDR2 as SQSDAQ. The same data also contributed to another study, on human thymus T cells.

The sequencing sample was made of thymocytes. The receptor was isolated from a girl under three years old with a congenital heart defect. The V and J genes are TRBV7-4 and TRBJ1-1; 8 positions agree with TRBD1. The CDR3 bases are TGTGCCAGCAGCCCCCGGACAGGGAGAGACACTGAAGCTTTCTTT. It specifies CASSPRTGRDTEAFF.